This entry is about one T cell receptor (beta chain). The antigen is undetermined. From unsorted bulk tissue weighing roughly 17-32 mg, DNA and RNA were co-extracted. Over 80% of the cells in every tumor sample were viable tumor cells. The sample comes from a study of tumor-infiltrating lymphocytes in primary liver carcinoma. Study-wide findings and caveats: Paired tumor-adjacent and tumor-blood samples overlapped less than tumor region pairs did.

A primer matching the constant region was used to make TCR beta cDNA from around 460 ng of total RNA. A slightly modified ARM-PCR protocol with three nested multiplex PCR rounds produced these TCR beta libraries. MiXCR was run by TCRdb on the multiplex PCR reads, yielding one entry per CDR3 protein. The table has 30,000 to 40,000 distinct CDR3 sequences, roughly 69% seen once. The sample consisted of liver tumor tissue from sampling region 4. Documented subset: tumor region T4, right-lateral pole. This TCR was recovered from a man aged 35-49 years with primary liver carcinoma and hepatitis B virus infection.

The CDR3 reads CAGTLNANEQFF. The CDR3 DNA follows: TGTGCCGGCACTTTAAATGCCAATGAGCAGTTCTTC. This chain uses TRBV11-3 with TRBJ2-1; D remains ambiguous. This CDR3 contains 12 residues. Trimming took off 11 bases at V and 6 bases at J, with 14 bases between the two ends. CDR1 is SGHNT, CDR2 YENEEA, per germline. The complete variable domain, with remaining parts taken from reference TRBV11-3 and TRBJ2-1, reads EAGVVQSPRYKIIEKKQPVAFWCNPISGHNTLYWYLQNLGQGPELLIRYENEEAVDDSQLPKDRFSAERLKGVDSTLKIQPAELGDSAVYLCAGTLNANEQFFGPGTRLTVL.